This T cell receptor (beta chain) originates from a study of OX40 agonist ivuxolimab in advanced cancers. Across the study: Ivuxolimab, an antibody that agonizes OX40 (CD134), was administered to the patients. Prior anti-PD-1, anti-PD-L1 or anti-CTLA-4 therapy did not bar entry, and about 40% had some. Three patients, one with hepatocellular carcinoma and two with cutaneous melanoma, responded partially.

This clone occurred once. Other DNA sequences of this sample code for an identical CDR3. The method was immunoSEQ multiplex PCR; TCRdb's version includes in-frame clones alone and lacks a portion of them. This table holds around 140,000 clones, about 92% found once. The length of the CDR3 is 13 residues. V shed 0 bases and J shed 4 bases, with 6 bases lying between them. Germline V gives CDR1 SGHAT, CDR2 FQNNGV. The V and J genes are TRBV11-2 and TRBJ1-2; no clear D. The source material was CD4+ or CD8+ T cells sorted from blood, sampled in a trial of the OX40 agonist ivuxolimab. This sequence originates from an adult with an advanced solid tumor such as melanoma, head and neck, liver or kidney cancer. The CDR3 region is CASSLDRAYGYTF. CDR3 in DNA: TGTGCCAGCAGCTTAGACCGAGCCTATGGCTACACCTTC.